This is a list of T cell receptor beta chains from one sample in a study of control samples from healthy donors and cancer patients. Sequencing was performed with immunoSEQ multiplex PCR; in TCRdb, only in-frame clones are kept and a portion is missing. The sample has approximately 110,000 clones, just over 90% seen once. Sequencing was carried out using blood. The receptors shown here come from a woman between 18 and 30 years old in good health. Each CDR3 is given with its conserved first and last residue. Fields, in order: V gene, D gene, clone size, J gene, CDR3 protein, CDR3 DNA. A D gene is named only where the DNA matches it firmly. Only some rows state a clone size, as once, few, many or a class for expanded clones.

V: TRBV19
D: NA
size: once
J: TRBJ1-4
CDR3: CASSTGGGNEKLFF
DNA: TGTGCCAGTAGTACTGGGGGAGGTAATGAAAAACTGTTTTTT

V: TRBV9
D: TRBD2
size: NA
J: TRBJ2-5
CDR3: CASSVASGGETQYF
DNA: TGTGCCAGCAGCGTAGCCAGCGGGGGGGAGACCCAGTACTTC

V: TRBV7-2
D: NA
size: NA
J: TRBJ2-4
CDR3: CASSPPSAGATIQYF
DNA: TGTGCCAGCAGCCCACCCTCAGCGGGCGCTACTATTCAGTACTTC

V: TRBV19
D: TRBD2
size: NA
J: TRBJ2-5
CDR3: CASSNRLAGVETQYF
DNA: TGTGCCAGTAGTAACCGACTAGCGGGGGTGGAGACCCAGTACTTC

V: TRBV24-1
D: TRBD2
size: NA
J: TRBJ2-3
CDR3: CATSDLGLAADTQYF
DNA: TGTGCCACCAGTGACTTGGGACTAGCGGCGGATACGCAGTATTTT

V: TRBV5-1
D: NA
size: NA
J: TRBJ2-3
CDR3: CASSLGITDTQYF
DNA: TGCGCCAGCAGCTTGGGGATCACAGATACGCAGTATTTT

V: TRBV6-4
D: TRBD2
size: NA
J: TRBJ2-7
CDR3: CASRPPGLAGGLPLHEQYF
DNA: TGTGCCAGCAGACCCCCTGGACTAGCGGGAGGCCTACCACTACACGAGCAGTACTTC

V: TRBV6-2/TRBV6-3
D: NA
size: NA
J: TRBJ2-5
CDR3: CASSPPRQAPETQYF
DNA: TGTGCCAGCAGCCCTCCGCGACAGGCCCCAGAGACCCAGTACTTC

V: TRBV2
D: TRBD1
size: NA
J: TRBJ1-5
CDR3: CASSEQGGSNQPQHF
DNA: TGTGCCAGCAGTGAACAGGGGGGTAGCAATCAGCCCCAGCATTTT

V: TRBV28
D: NA
size: NA
J: TRBJ2-7
CDR3: CASTHFRDGLYEQYF
DNA: TGTGCCAGCACCCATTTCCGGGACGGCTTATACGAGCAGTACTTC

V: TRBV6-1
D: NA
size: NA
J: TRBJ2-5
CDR3: CASSDRVGGETQYF
DNA: TGTGCCAGCAGTGACAGGGTTGGAGGAGAGACCCAGTACTTC

V: TRBV24-1
D: TRBD2
size: NA
J: TRBJ2-1
CDR3: CATSDGGLAGRYNEQFF
DNA: TGTGCCACCAGTGATGGGGGACTAGCGGGGCGATACAATGAGCAGTTCTTC

V: TRBV7-2
D: NA
size: NA
J: TRBJ2-7
CDR3: CASSLAVGLAGLPRGEEQYF
DNA: TGTGCCAGCAGCTTAGCGGTCGGTCTGGCAGGGCTACCTCGAGGGGAAGAGCAGTACTTC

V: TRBV6-2/TRBV6-3
D: NA
size: NA
J: TRBJ1-1
CDR3: CASSDSLEAFF
DNA: TGTGCCAGCAGTGACAGTCTAGAAGCTTTCTTT

V: TRBV20-1
D: NA
size: few
J: TRBJ2-1
CDR3: CSATLLDEQFF
DNA: TGCAGTGCCACCCTGCTCGATGAGCAGTTCTTC

V: TRBV27
D: NA
size: once
J: TRBJ1-4
CDR3: CASRGEWQENEKLFF
DNA: TGTGCCAGCAGGGGGGAGTGGCAGGAAAATGAAAAACTGTTTTTT

V: TRBV7-9
D: NA
size: few
J: TRBJ2-1
CDR3: CASGPEGFYNEQFF
DNA: TGTGCCAGCGGACCGGAGGGTTTCTACAATGAGCAGTTCTTC

V: TRBV28
D: NA
size: NA
J: TRBJ1-2
CDR3: CASTRSGRGRGYTF
DNA: TGTGCCAGCACCAGATCAGGGAGGGGAAGGGGCTACACCTTC

V: TRBV2
D: NA
size: NA
J: TRBJ2-5
CDR3: CASSLTDVQYF
DNA: TGTGCCAGCAGCCTGACTGACGTTCAGTACTTC

V: TRBV28
D: NA
size: NA
J: TRBJ1-2
CDR3: CASSLPSDRHYGYTF
DNA: TGTGCCAGCAGTTTACCTTCCGACAGACACTATGGCTACACCTTC

V: TRBV9
D: NA
size: once
J: TRBJ2-5
CDR3: CASSVEVSGETQYF
DNA: TGTGCCAGCAGCGTGGAGGTGAGCGGAGAGACCCAGTACTTC

V: TRBV19
D: NA
size: few
J: TRBJ1-5
CDR3: CASSISSYSNQPQHF
DNA: TGTGCCAGTAGTATAAGCAGTTACAGCAATCAGCCCCAGCATTTT

V: TRBV6-1
D: TRBD2
size: NA
J: TRBJ2-4
CDR3: CASSEARGTSGIAKNIQYF
DNA: TGTGCCAGCAGTGAAGCGAGGGGTACTAGCGGAATAGCCAAAAACATTCAGTACTTC

V: TRBV4-1
D: TRBD2
size: NA
J: TRBJ2-6
CDR3: CASSQDSGLRYISGANVLTF
DNA: TGCGCCAGCAGCCAGGACTCGGGACTACGTTACATCTCTGGGGCCAACGTCCTGACTTTC

V: TRBV12-3/TRBV12-4
D: NA
size: NA
J: TRBJ2-7
CDR3: CASSLSLGGEQYF
DNA: TGTGCCAGCAGTTTAAGTTTAGGGGGCGAGCAGTACTTC

V: TRBV28
D: NA
size: NA
J: TRBJ1-1
CDR3: CASKEGGMTEAFF
DNA: TGTGCCAGCAAAGAGGGGGGGATGACTGAAGCTTTCTTT

V: TRBV27
D: NA
size: few
J: TRBJ1-1
CDR3: CASSPLAARMNTEAFF
DNA: TGTGCCAGCAGTCCCTTGGCAGCCCGAATGAACACTGAAGCTTTCTTT

V: TRBV10-3
D: NA
size: once
J: TRBJ1-6
CDR3: CAISVRGAANSPLHF
DNA: TGTGCCATCAGTGTGCGGGGAGCGGCCAATTCACCCCTCCACTTT

V: TRBV9
D: NA
size: NA
J: TRBJ2-3
CDR3: CASSVAGSTDTQYF
DNA: TGTGCCAGCAGCGTAGCCGGGAGCACAGATACGCAGTATTTT

V: TRBV7-2
D: NA
size: NA
J: TRBJ2-5
CDR3: CASSLEGGAGETQYF
DNA: TGTGCCAGCAGCTTAGAAGGGGGTGCGGGGGAGACCCAGTACTTC

V: TRBV28
D: NA
size: NA
J: TRBJ1-5
CDR3: CASRPGGSGQPQHF
DNA: TGTGCCAGCAGACCGGGGGGGTCGGGTCAGCCCCAGCATTTT

V: TRBV7-3
D: NA
size: NA
J: TRBJ2-1
CDR3: CASSLGFGVRSNEQFF
DNA: TGTGCCAGCAGCTTGGGGTTTGGAGTACGGTCCAATGAGCAGTTCTTC

V: TRBV19
D: TRBD1
size: once
J: TRBJ1-6
CDR3: CASSTWTGYNSPLHF
DNA: TGTGCCAGTAGTACTTGGACAGGTTATAATTCACCCCTCCACTTT

V: TRBV6-5
D: TRBD1
size: NA
J: TRBJ1-2
CDR3: CASSYRPGTGFGYTF
DNA: TGTGCCAGCAGTTACCGTCCCGGGACAGGGTTTGGCTACACCTTC

V: TRBV4-3
D: TRBD1
size: NA
J: TRBJ1-2
CDR3: CASSLGGTGYGYTF
DNA: TGCGCCAGCAGCCTCGGAGGGACAGGGTATGGCTACACCTTC

V: TRBV19
D: TRBD1
size: NA
J: TRBJ2-2
CDR3: CASSMRGTGLRRTGELFF
DNA: TGTGCCAGTAGTATGAGGGGGACAGGGTTGCGGAGGACCGGGGAGCTGTTTTTT

V: TRBV18
D: NA
size: NA
J: TRBJ1-2
CDR3: CASSPNKIPGQLNLNYGYTF
DNA: TGTGCCAGCTCACCCAATAAAATCCCCGGCCAGCTTAACCTAAACTATGGCTACACCTTC

V: TRBV7-9
D: TRBD2
size: once
J: TRBJ2-5
CDR3: CASSLGLTQETQYF
DNA: TGTGCCAGCAGCTTGGGACTAACCCAAGAGACCCAGTACTTC

V: TRBV4-2
D: NA
size: NA
J: TRBJ2-5
CDR3: CASSQDLIGARGETQYF
DNA: TGTGCCAGCAGCCAAGATCTTATCGGGGCGAGGGGGGAGACCCAGTACTTC

V: TRBV7-9
D: TRBD1
size: NA
J: TRBJ1-1
CDR3: CASSRDRGEAFF
DNA: TGTGCCAGCAGCCGTGACAGGGGTGAAGCTTTCTTT

V: TRBV27
D: TRBD1
size: NA
J: TRBJ1-2
CDR3: CASSLQGGAYGYTF
DNA: TGTGCCAGCAGTCTCCAAGGGGGCGCCTATGGCTACACCTTC

V: TRBV7-6
D: NA
size: NA
J: TRBJ1-3
CDR3: CASSLNTRQAGGNTIYF
DNA: TGTGCCAGCAGCCTAAACACCCGACAGGCGGGAGGAAACACCATATATTTT

V: TRBV29-1
D: NA
size: NA
J: TRBJ2-7
CDR3: CSVEGPGPYEQYF
DNA: TGCAGCGTTGAAGGACCGGGACCCTACGAGCAGTACTTC

V: TRBV7-2
D: NA
size: NA
J: TRBJ1-1
CDR3: CASSPLNRANTEAFF
DNA: TGTGCCAGCAGCCCCCTTAACCGGGCTAACACTGAAGCTTTCTTT

V: TRBV27
D: NA
size: few
J: TRBJ2-7
CDR3: CASSLGATYEQYF
DNA: TGTGCCAGCAGTTTGGGCGCAACCTACGAGCAGTACTTC

V: TRBV4-3
D: NA
size: NA
J: TRBJ1-2
CDR3: CASSQENPRGYGYTF
DNA: TGCGCCAGCAGCCAAGAGAACCCCCGGGGCTATGGCTACACCTTC

V: TRBV27
D: TRBD2
size: NA
J: TRBJ2-5
CDR3: CASSLLSPAGLAGVETQYF
DNA: TGTGCCAGCAGTTTACTCAGCCCTGCCGGGCTAGCGGGGGTGGAGACCCAGTACTTC

V: TRBV9
D: TRBD2
size: once
J: TRBJ2-3
CDR3: CASSVEGLANTDTQYF
DNA: TGTGCCAGCAGCGTAGAGGGACTAGCTAACACAGATACGCAGTATTTT

V: TRBV7-9
D: TRBD1
size: NA
J: TRBJ2-1
CDR3: CASSSGQGGVTYNEQFF
DNA: TGTGCCAGCAGCTCCGGACAGGGTGGCGTTACCTACAATGAGCAGTTCTTC

V: TRBV27
D: TRBD2
size: NA
J: TRBJ2-7
CDR3: CASSLSVRTSGRPYEQYF
DNA: TGTGCCAGCAGTTTATCCGTCCGCACTAGCGGGAGACCTTACGAGCAGTACTTC

V: TRBV5-4
D: NA
size: NA
J: TRBJ2-7
CDR3: CASSRQSLSSPNEQYF
DNA: TGTGCCAGCAGTCGTCAGAGTTTGTCTTCTCCTAACGAGCAGTACTTC

V: TRBV30
D: TRBD1
size: NA
J: TRBJ1-1
CDR3: CAWHTGQGRIPVTEAFF
DNA: TGTGCCTGGCACACGGGACAGGGAAGGATCCCGGTGACTGAAGCTTTCTTT

V: TRBV6-2/TRBV6-3
D: NA
size: NA
J: TRBJ1-1
CDR3: CASSYLPNTEAFF
DNA: TGTGCCAGCAGTTACCTCCCGAACACTGAAGCTTTCTTT

V: TRBV5-1
D: NA
size: NA
J: TRBJ2-7
CDR3: CASSHTGSAYEQYF
DNA: TGCGCCAGCAGCCACACAGGGTCCGCCTACGAGCAGTACTTC

V: TRBV27
D: NA
size: NA
J: TRBJ2-1
CDR3: CASSLLGLASLYNEQFF
DNA: TGTGCCAGCAGTCTCCTCGGGCTAGCGAGCCTCTACAATGAGCAGTTCTTC